The clone carrying this T cell receptor beta chain was detected a few times. Its antigen is not known. This sample was taken from a study of beta chain features in type 1 diabetes. All of the isolated RNA was reverse transcribed, so expressed TCRB transcripts were sequenced. Method: immunoSEQ multiplex PCR; TCRdb's copy keeps in-frame clones and lacks some. The sample lists about 620,000 clones, about 16% occurring once. The CDR3 consists of 15 residues. Trimming pared 3 bases from V and 0 bases from J, leaving 8 bases between. CDR1 SGHNT and CDR2 YENEEA come from the germline V gene. Overall study findings and caveats: Insertion counts at VDJ junctions were lower in type 1 diabetes patients, who also showed more deletions there. Cells expressing TCR highly could be over-represented by cDNA sequencing.

All of the sorted populations showed purity greater than 95%. The clonotype comes from a man younger than 35 in good health. J is TRBJ2-2 and V is TRBV11-3; D unresolved. Sequencing used naive CD4+ T cells from blood. In DNA form, the CDR3 reads TGTGCCAGCAGCTTTGCCGCGGCGAACACCGGGGAGCTGTTTTTT. It specifies CASSFAAANTGELFF. The full variable domain, with the rest looked up from reference TRBV11-3 and TRBJ2-2, is EAGVVQSPRYKIIEKKQPVAFWCNPISGHNTLYWYLQNLGQGPELLIRYENEEAVDDSQLPKDRFSAERLKGVDSTLKIQPAELGDSAVYLCASSFAAANTGELFFGEGSRLTVL.